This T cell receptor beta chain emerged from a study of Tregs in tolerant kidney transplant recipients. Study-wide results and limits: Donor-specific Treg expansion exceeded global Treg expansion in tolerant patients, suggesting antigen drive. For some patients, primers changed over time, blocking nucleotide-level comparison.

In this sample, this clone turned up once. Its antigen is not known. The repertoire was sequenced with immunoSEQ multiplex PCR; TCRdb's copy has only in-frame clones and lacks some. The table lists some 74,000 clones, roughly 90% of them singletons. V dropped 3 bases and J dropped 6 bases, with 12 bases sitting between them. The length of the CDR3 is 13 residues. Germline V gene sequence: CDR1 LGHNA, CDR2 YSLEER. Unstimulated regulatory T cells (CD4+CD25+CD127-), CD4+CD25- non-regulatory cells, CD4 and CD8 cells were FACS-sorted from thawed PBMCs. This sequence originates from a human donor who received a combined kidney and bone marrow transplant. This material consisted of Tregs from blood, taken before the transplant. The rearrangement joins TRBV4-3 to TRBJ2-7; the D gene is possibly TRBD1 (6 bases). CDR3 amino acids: CASSQGAGLEQYF. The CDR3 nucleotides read TGCGCCAGCAGCCAGGGGGCGGGCCTCGAGCAGTACTTC.